One and the same sample provided the 22 T cell receptor beta chains below, sequenced in a study of CD8+CD57+ T cells in acquired aplastic anemia. TCR beta VDJ and CDR3 were profiled, and genomic DNA was the template. One entry per CDR3 protein results from TCRdb running MiXCR on the reads. This sample has 150,000 to 200,000 distinct CDR3 sequences, with 40% to 50% found just once. All patients picked for sequencing had shown, by flow cytometry, an expansion of CD8+CD57+ cells. The sample consisted of sorted CD4+, CD8+, or CD8+CD57+ T cells (not recorded which) from PBMCs. The receptors derive from a human donor with aplastic anemia.

About this clonotype itself: An end of the junction does not agree with germline; a read error may underlie this. The chain uses TRBV5-1 and TRBJ1-5; 8 bases are a match to TRBD1. Germline CDR1 reads SGHRS; CDR2 reads YFSETQ. This CDR3 is 15 amino acids long. The CDR3 bases are TGCGCCAGCAGTTTGGGACAGGACAGCAATCAGCCCCAGCATTTT. Translation: CASSLGQDSNQPQHF.

This clonotype was seen ten or more times. The V and J genes are TRBV7-9 and TRBJ2-7; a weak D match, TRBD2 (7 bases). Trimming stripped 2 bases from V and 2 bases from J, with 10 bases between. The CDR3 spans 14 residues. From germline, CDR1 is SEHNR and CDR2 FQNEAQ (reference sequence). The CDR3 coding sequence is TGTGCCAGCAGCTTACAGGGGACTACCTACGAGCAGTACTTC. This gives the protein CASSLQGTTYEQYF.

This clonotype was recorded at least ten times. The genes are TRBV5-1 and TRBJ2-7; 7 positions agree with TRBD2. Germline V lookup: CDR1 SGHRS, CDR2 YFSETQ. Trimming removed 0 bases from V and 3 bases from J; junction bases left unmatched: 9. The CDR3 is made up of 16 amino acids. The CDR3 DNA follows: TGCGCCAGCAGCTTGGGACCAGCGGGATATAGCTACGAGCAGTACTTC. Its protein product is CASSLGPAGYSYEQYF. Based on the CDR3 plus reference TRBV5-1 and TRBJ2-7, the full variable domain is KAGVTQTPRYLIKTRGQQVTLSCSPISGHRSVSWYQQTPGQGLQFLFEYFSETQRNKGNFPGRFSGRQFSNSRSEMNVSTLELGDSALYLCASSLGPAGYSYEQYFGPGTRLTVT.

This clonotype was recorded once. The CDR3 region has the DNA TGCAGCGTGTTGGACAGGGGGCCCGAGCAGTACTTC. Protein: CSVLDRGPEQYF. The gene calls are TRBV29-1 and TRBJ2-7, with 11 bases fitting TRBD1. Germline lookup yields CDR1 SQVTM and CDR2 ANQGSEA. Germline trimming cut 6 bases from V and 6 bases from J; bases unmatched to any gene: 4. The CDR3 length is 12 residues.

There are many counts of this clonotype. The rearrangement links TRBV20-1 to TRBJ1-2; TRBD1 matches 8 bases. V lost 0 bases and J lost 4; bases outside the gene matches: 7. Germline V CDR1 and CDR2: DFQATT, SNEGSKA (reference sequence). The CDR3 runs 15 residues. The CDR3 DNA reads as TGCAGTGCTAGAGATCAGGGGGCGCGAGGCTATGGCTACACCTTC. This gives the protein CSARDQGARGYGYTF.

This clonotype was counted between two and nine times. The rearrangement links TRBV10-3 to TRBJ2-7, with TRBD2 as a possible D gene (6 bases). V was shortened by 2 bases and J by 4 bases, with 12 bases between the two germline ends. Germline V CDR1 and CDR2: ENHRY, SYGVKD. The CDR3 sequence is 14 residues long. CDR3 sequence reads: CAISEPPGVYEQYF. CDR3 nucleotide sequence: TGTGCCATCAGTGAGCCCCCGGGGGTATACGAGCAGTACTTC.

The rearrangement uses TRBV15 and TRBJ2-3; no clear D. This CDR3 is 13 amino acids long. Germline lookup yields CDR1 LNHNV and CDR2 YYDKDF (reference sequence). V lost 3 bases to trimming and J lost 2 bases, with 6 bases between them. CDR3 sequence reads: CATSSPLTDTQYF. The CDR3 DNA reads TGTGCCACCAGCAGCCCACTCACAGATACGCAGTATTTT.

This clonotype has more than one count but fewer than ten. V and J are TRBV6-2 or TRBV6-3 and TRBJ2-7; D not certain. V was cut by 3 bases and J by 3 bases, with 9 bases left in between. The CDR3 consists of 13 residues. CDR1 and CDR2 from the germline V gene are MNHEY and SVGEGT. In nucleotides, the CDR3 is TGTGCCAGCAGTTATAGTAGGGACTACGAGCAGTACTTC. This codes for CASSYSRDYEQYF.

J is TRBJ2-3 and V is TRBV12-3 or TRBV12-4, with TRBD2 matching 12 bases. The length of the CDR3 is 19 residues. The junction had 14 bases not matched to a gene; V was cut back by 5 bases and J by 2 bases. The CDR3 DNA sequence: TGTGCCAGCAGTCGAAAACTAGCGGGGGGCACCTATAACACAGATACGCAGTATTTT. It codes for CASSRKLAGGTYNTDTQYF.

J is TRBJ1-2 and V is TRBV7-3; no clear D gene. The CDR3 runs to 11 residues. Germline CDR1 SGHTA, CDR2 FQGTGA. The V end was cut by 5 bases, the J end by 8 bases, with 9 bases between. DNA of the CDR3: TGTGCCAGCAGCGCTCAGGAGGGCTACACCTTC. Its protein product is CASSAQEGYTF.

The V and J genes are TRBV10-3 and TRBJ2-3; perhaps D is TRBD1 or TRBD2 (5 bases each). Germline V lookup: CDR1 ENHRY, CDR2 SYGVKD. V lost 5 bases and J lost 3, with 18 bases in between. There are 16 residues in the CDR3. CDR3 nucleotide sequence: TGTGCCATCAGTCTGGCCCGGGGCGACACTACAGATACGCAGTATTTT. Protein product: CAISLARGDTTDTQYF.

V is TRBV29-1 and J is TRBJ2-7; either TRBD1 or TRBD2 may fit D (5 bases each). The V gene lost 4 bases and the J gene lost 2 bases, with 6 bases spanning the gap. CDR3 length equals 11 residues. CDR1 and CDR2 from the germline V gene are SQVTM and ANQGSEA. The CDR3 is CSVVGAYEQYF. The DNA of the CDR3 is TGCAGCGTTGTGGGGGCCTACGAGCAGTACTTC.

This clonotype was observed a handful of times. The rearrangement joins TRBV29-1 to TRBJ1-2; D uncertain. The V gene lost 4 bases and the J gene lost 2 bases, with 5 bases spanning the gap. The CDR3 runs to 11 residues. Germline V gene sequence: CDR1 SQVTM, CDR2 ANQGSEA. CDR3 loop: CSVAENYGYTF. In nucleotides, the CDR3 is TGCAGCGTTGCCGAGAACTATGGCTACACCTTC.

This chain joins TRBV30 and TRBJ2-7, with 8 bases fitting TRBD2. Germline CDR1 reads GTSNPN; CDR2 reads SVGIG (reference sequence). Trimming removed 0 bases from V and 1 base from J; junction bases left unmatched: 5. The CDR3 extends over 15 amino acids. DNA of the CDR3: TGTGCCTGGAGTGTACGGAAGCGGGGGTCCTACGAGCAGTACTTC. Its translation is CAWSVRKRGSYEQYF.

The count of this clonotype is one. A read error may be the cause here, since a much bigger clone is one base away. The CDR3 loop is CASSPGGPNSPLHF. For the CDR3, the DNA is TGTGCCAGCAGCCCGGGGGGGCCTAATTCACCCCTCCACTTT. This chain uses TRBV11-2 with TRBJ1-6; possible D gene TRBD1, 6 bases. Germline-derived CDR1 and CDR2 are SGHAT and FQNNGV. Trimming cost V 5 bases and J 6 bases, with 11 bases left between them. This CDR3 has 14 residues.

The chain joins TRBV5-1 to TRBJ2-7; no reliable D call. There are 11 residues in the CDR3. Trimming took 4 bases from V and 10 from J, leaving 12 bases between them. Germline CDR1 SGHRS, CDR2 YFSETQ. The CDR3 loop is CASSQGRDQYF. CDR3 sequence (DNA): TGCGCCAGCAGCCAAGGCCGTGATCAGTACTTC.

A note on this clonotype: The junction does not match germline at one end; this may be a read error. This sequence joins TRBV2 and TRBJ1-6; maybe TRBD1 (6 bases). The CDR3 covers 13 residues. Looked up from germline, CDR1 is SNHLY and CDR2 is FYNNEI. The CDR3 protein is CASSRDNSKALHF. The CDR3, as DNA: TGTGCCAGCAGTCGGGACAACTCAAAGGCCCTCCACTTC. Using reference TRBV2 and TRBJ1-6 for the parts outside the CDR3, the full variable domain is EPEVTQTPSHQVTQMGQEVILRCVPISNHLYFYWYRQILGQKVEFLVSFYNNEISEKSEIFDDQFSVERPDGSNFTLKIRSTKLEDSAMYFCASSRDNSKALHFGNGTRLTVT.

This chain links TRBV12-3 or TRBV12-4 with TRBJ2-6; D remains ambiguous. Trimming took 4 bases from V and 0 from J, leaving 7 bases between them. The CDR3 sequence is 15 residues long. The CDR3 sequence: CASSSRNSGANVLTF. In nucleotides, the CDR3 is TGTGCCAGCAGTTCCAGGAACTCTGGGGCCAACGTCCTGACTTTC.

This clonotype was detected many times. The rearrangement links TRBV4-1 to TRBJ2-2, with 8 bases lining up with TRBD1. The germline gives CDR1 MGHRA, CDR2 YSYEKL. V lost 2 bases to trimming and J lost 3 bases; unmatched junction nucleotides: 11. The CDR3 runs 18 residues. The CDR3 nucleotides are TGCGCCAGCAGCCAAACTACTGCAGGGGGCCTGGACACCGGGGAGCTGTTTTTT. Its translation: CASSQTTAGGLDTGELFF.

This clonotype was seen ten or more times. This sequence joins TRBV19 and TRBJ2-7, with D perhaps matching TRBD2 (6 bases). The V end was cut by 4 bases, the J end by 6 bases, with 16 bases between. CDR1 LNHDA and CDR2 SQIVND come from the germline V gene (reference sequence). The CDR3 extends over 14 amino acids. The CDR3, as DNA: TGTGCCAGTAGTAACTTAGCGGAGAGGGTCGAGCAGTACTTC. Translated: CASSNLAERVEQYF.

Comments on this clonotype: One end of the junction varies from germline; a read error may be responsible. The V gene is TRBV4-2, the J gene TRBJ1-6; D unresolved. CDR1 is LGHNA and CDR2 is YNFKEQ in the germline V gene. CDR3 length: 12 residues. CDR3: CVSSQERLPLHF. CDR3 in DNA: TGTGTCAGCAGCCAAGAGAGATTGCCCCTCCACTTT.

This clonotype was observed a few times. The chain has TRBV20-1 and TRBJ1-2; tentative D call: TRBD1 (5 bases). The CDR3 is 14 amino acids. Germline V gene data show CDR1 as DFQATT and CDR2 as SNEGSKA (reference sequence). Trimming cost V 3 bases and J 2 bases, with 13 bases left between them. CDR3 sequence (DNA): TGCAGTGCTAGGAGGACATCAGGGAACTATGGCTACACCTTC. This translates into CSARRTSGNYGYTF.